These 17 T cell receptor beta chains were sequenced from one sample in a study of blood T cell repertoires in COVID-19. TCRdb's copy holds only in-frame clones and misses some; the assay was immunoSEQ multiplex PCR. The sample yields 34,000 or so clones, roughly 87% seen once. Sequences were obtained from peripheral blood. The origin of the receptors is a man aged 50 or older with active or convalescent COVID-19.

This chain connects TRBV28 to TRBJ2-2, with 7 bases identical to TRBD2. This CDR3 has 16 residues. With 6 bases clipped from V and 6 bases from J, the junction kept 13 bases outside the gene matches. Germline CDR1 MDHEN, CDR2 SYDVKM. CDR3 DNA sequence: TGTGCCAGCAGCCCCGGGGTCGGCGGGAGCCCCGGGGAGCTGTTTTTT. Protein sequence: CASSPGVGGSPGELFF.

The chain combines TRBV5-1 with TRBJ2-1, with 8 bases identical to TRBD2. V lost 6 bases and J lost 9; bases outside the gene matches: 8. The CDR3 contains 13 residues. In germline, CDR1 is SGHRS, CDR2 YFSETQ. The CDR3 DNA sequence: TGCGCCAGCACCCTAGCGGGTCCGGGTGAGCAGTTCTTC. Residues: CASTLAGPGEQFF.

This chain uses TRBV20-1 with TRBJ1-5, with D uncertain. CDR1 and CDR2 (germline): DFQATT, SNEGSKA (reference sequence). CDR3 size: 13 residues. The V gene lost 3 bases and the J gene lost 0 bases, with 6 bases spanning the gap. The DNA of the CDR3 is TGCAGTGCTAGTACAGATAGCAATCAGCCCCAGCATTTT. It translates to CSASTDSNQPQHF.

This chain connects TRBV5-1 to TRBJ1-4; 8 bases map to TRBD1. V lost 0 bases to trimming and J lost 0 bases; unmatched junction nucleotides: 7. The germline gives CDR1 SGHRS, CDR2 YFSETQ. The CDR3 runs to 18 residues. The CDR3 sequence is CASSLVGQARSTNEKLFF. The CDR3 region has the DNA TGCGCCAGCAGCTTGGTGGGACAGGCTCGGTCAACTAATGAAAAACTGTTTTTT.

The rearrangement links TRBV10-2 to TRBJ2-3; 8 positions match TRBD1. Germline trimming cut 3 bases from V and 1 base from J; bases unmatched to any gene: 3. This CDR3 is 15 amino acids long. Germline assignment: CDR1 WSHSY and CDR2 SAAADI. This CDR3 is CASSDPGQGTDTQYF. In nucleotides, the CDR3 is TGCGCCAGCAGTGACCCGGGACAGGGCACAGATACGCAGTATTTT.

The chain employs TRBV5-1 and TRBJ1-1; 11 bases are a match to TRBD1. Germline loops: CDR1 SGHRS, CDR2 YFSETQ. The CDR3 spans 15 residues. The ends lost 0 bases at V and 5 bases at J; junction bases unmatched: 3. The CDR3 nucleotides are TGCGCCAGCAGCTTGGGCGGGACAGGGGGAACTGAAGCTTTCTTT. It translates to CASSLGGTGGTEAFF.

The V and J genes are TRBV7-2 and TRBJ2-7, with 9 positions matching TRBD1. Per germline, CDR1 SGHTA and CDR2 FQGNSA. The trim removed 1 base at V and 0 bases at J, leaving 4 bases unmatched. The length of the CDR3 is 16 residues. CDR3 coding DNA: TGTGCCAGCAGCTTAGTCGGGACAGGGAACTCCTACGAGCAGTACTTC. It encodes CASSLVGTGNSYEQYF.

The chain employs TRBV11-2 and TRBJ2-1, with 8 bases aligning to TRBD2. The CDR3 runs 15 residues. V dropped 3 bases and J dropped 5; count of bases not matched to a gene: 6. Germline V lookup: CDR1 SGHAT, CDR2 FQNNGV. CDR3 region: CASSFRLAGNNEQFF. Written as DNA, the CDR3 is TGTGCCAGCAGCTTTAGGTTAGCGGGGAACAATGAGCAGTTCTTC. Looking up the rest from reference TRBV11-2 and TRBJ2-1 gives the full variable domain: EAGVAQSPRYKIIEKRQSVAFWCNPISGHATLYWYQQILGQGPKLLIQFQNNGVVDDSQLPKDRFSAERLKGVDSTLKIQPAKLEDSAVYLCASSFRLAGNNEQFFGPGTRLTVL.

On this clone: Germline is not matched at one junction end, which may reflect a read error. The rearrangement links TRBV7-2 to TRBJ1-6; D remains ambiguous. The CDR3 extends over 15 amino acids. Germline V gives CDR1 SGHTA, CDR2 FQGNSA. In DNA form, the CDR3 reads TGTGCCAGCAGCTTAGTGGGAGGGTTCGAATCACCCTTCCACTTT. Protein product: CASSLVGGFESPFHF.

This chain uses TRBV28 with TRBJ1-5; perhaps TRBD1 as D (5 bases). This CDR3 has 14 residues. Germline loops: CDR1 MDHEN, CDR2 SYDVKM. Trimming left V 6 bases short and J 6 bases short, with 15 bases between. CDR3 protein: CASSSGRGGQPQHF. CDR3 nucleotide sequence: TGTGCCAGCAGCTCCGGGCGGGGCGGTCAGCCCCAGCATTTT.

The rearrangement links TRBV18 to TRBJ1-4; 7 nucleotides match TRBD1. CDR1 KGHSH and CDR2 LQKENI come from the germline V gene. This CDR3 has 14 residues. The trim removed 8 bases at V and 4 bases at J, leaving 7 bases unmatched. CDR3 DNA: TGTGCCAGCGCAACAGGGACAGATAATGAAAAACTGTTTTTT. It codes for CASATGTDNEKLFF.

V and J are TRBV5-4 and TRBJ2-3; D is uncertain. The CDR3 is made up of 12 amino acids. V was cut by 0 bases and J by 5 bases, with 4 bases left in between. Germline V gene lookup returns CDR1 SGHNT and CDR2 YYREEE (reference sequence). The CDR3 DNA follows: TGTGCCAGCAGCTTGGACGGAGATACGCAGTATTTT. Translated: CASSLDGDTQYF.

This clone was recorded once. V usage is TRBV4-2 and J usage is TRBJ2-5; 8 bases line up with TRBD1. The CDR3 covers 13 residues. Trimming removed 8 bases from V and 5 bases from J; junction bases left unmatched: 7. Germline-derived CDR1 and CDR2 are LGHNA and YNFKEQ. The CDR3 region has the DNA TGTGCCAGCGGTGGACAGGGCCGGGAGACCCAGTACTTC. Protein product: CASGGQGRETQYF.

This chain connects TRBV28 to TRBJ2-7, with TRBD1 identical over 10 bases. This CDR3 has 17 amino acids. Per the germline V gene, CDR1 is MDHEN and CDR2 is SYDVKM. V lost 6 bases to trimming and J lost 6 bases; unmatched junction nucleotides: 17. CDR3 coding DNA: TGTGCCAGCAGCCACGAATTACTGTGGACAGGGGGGGGCGAGCAGTACTTC. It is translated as CASSHELLWTGGGEQYF.

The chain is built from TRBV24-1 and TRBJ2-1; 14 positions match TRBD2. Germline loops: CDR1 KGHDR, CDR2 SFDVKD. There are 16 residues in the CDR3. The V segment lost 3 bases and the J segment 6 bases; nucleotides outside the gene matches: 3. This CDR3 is CATSDPGTSGSNEQFF. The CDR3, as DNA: TGTGCCACCAGTGATCCCGGGACTAGCGGGAGCAATGAGCAGTTCTTC.

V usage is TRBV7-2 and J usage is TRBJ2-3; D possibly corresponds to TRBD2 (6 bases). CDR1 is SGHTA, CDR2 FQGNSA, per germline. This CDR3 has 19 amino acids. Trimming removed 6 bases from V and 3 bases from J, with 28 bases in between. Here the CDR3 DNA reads TGTGCCAGCAGTAAAAGGGTCGTCTCTTACTGGGAGGAGACAGATACGCAGTATTTT. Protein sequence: CASSKRVVSYWEETDTQYF. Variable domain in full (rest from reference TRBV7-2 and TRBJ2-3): GAGVSQSPSNKVTEKGKDVELRCDPISGHTALYWYRQSLGQGLEFLIYFQGNSAPDKSGLPSDRFSAERTGGSVSTLTIQRTQQEDSAVYLCASSKRVVSYWEETDTQYFGPGTRLTVL.

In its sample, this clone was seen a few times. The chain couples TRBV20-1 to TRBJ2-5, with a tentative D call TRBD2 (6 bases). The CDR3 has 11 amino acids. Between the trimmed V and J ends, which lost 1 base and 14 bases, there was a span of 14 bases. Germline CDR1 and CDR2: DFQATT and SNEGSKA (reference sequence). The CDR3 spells CSARGLVAPYF. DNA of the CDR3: TGCAGTGCTAGAGGACTAGTTGCACCTTACTTC.